This T cell receptor (beta chain) was sequenced during a study of blood T cell repertoires in COVID-19. Study-wide context: The United States, Italy and Spain provided the acute and convalescent COVID-19 samples. Nucleic acid was either cDNA or gDNA, and it came from T cells, B-cell-depleted T cells, or PBMCs.

In the authors' methods: Amplified reference gene primers provided the basis for estimating nucleated cell counts. Profiling relied on immunoSEQ multiplex PCR, and the TCRdb table lists in-frame clones only, not all of them. The D gene and trimming were derived from the DNA, and the V and J assignments and clone size from that table. The sample consists of some 240,000 clones, 75% to 85% of them appearing once. The sample comprised peripheral blood. This sequence was found in a woman aged 70 to 79 with COVID-19, enrolled during active disease.

CDR3 protein: CASSGDRNYGYTF. As DNA, the CDR3 is TGTGCCAGCAGCGGAGACAGGAACTATGGCTACACCTTC. The rearrangement uses TRBV16 and TRBJ1-2; TRBD1 might be the D (6 bases). Trimming removed 5 bases from V and 2 bases from J, with 9 bases in between. Germline-derived CDR1 and CDR2 are KGHSY and FQNENV. This CDR3 is 13 amino acids long.